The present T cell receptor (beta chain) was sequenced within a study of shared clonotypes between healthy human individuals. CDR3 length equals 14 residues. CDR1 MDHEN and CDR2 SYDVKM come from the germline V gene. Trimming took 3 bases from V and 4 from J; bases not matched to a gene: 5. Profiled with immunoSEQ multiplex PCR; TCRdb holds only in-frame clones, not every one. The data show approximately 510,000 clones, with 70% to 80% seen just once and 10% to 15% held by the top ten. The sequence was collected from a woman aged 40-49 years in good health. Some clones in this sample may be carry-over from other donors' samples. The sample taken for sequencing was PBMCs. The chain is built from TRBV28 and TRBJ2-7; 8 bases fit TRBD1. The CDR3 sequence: CASSFLQGGYEQYF. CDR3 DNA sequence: TGTGCCAGCAGTTTCTTACAGGGGGGTTACGAGCAGTACTTC.